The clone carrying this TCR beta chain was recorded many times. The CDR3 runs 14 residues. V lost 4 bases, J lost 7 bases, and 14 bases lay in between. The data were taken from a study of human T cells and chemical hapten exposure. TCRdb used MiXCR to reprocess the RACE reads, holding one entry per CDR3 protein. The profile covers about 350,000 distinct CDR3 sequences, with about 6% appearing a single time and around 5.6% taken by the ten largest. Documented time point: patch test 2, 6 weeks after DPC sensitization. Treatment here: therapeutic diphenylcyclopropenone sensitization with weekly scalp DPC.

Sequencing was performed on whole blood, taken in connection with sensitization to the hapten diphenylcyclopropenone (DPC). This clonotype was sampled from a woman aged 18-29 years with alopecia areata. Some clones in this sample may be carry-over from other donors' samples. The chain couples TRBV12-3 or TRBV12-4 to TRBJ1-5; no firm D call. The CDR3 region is CASSSPSFGQPQHF. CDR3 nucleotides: TGTGCCAGCAGTTCGCCCTCGTTTGGACAGCCCCAGCATTTT.